This entry concerns a single T cell receptor (beta chain). This sample is drawn from a study of blood T cell repertoires in COVID-19. V was clipped by 3 bases and J by 0 bases; unmatched bases: 13. Germline values: CDR1 LNHDA, CDR2 SQIVND (reference sequence). This CDR3 is built from 19 residues. Original analysis: Cell counts per sample came from amplifying reference gene primers. Assay: immunoSEQ multiplex PCR; the TCRdb copy retains only in-frame clones and omits some. The V and J calls and the clone size are those of that table, but D and trimming were determined from the DNA. The repertoire has 35,000 to 40,000 clones, over 65% of them found once; the top ten carry roughly 15%.

Source material: peripheral blood. The chain couples TRBV19 to TRBJ1-2; 10 bases match TRBD1. The sequence derives from a man between 50 and 59 years old with active or convalescent COVID-19. The DNA of the CDR3 is TGTGCCAGTAGTATGGGTACTACGCGGGACAGGGGATCTAACTATGGCTACACCTTC. Protein sequence: CASSMGTTRDRGSNYGYTF.